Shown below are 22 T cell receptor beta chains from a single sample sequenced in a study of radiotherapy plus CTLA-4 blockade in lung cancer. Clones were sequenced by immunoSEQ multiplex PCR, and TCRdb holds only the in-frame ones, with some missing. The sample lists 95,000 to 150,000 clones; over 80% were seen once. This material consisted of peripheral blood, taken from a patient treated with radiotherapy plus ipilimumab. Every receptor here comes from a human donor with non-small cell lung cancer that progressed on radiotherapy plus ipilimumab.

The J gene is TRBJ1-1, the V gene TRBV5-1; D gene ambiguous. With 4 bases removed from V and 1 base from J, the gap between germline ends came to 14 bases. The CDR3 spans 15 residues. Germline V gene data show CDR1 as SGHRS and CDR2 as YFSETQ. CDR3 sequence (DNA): TGCGCCAGCAGCCCGTCTTCAATAGGGAACACTGAAGCTTTCTTT. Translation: CASSPSSIGNTEAFF. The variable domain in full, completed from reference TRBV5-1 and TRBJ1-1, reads KAGVTQTPRYLIKTRGQQVTLSCSPISGHRSVSWYQQTPGQGLQFLFEYFSETQRNKGNFPGRFSGRQFSNSRSEMNVSTLELGDSALYLCASSPSSIGNTEAFFGQGTRLTVV.

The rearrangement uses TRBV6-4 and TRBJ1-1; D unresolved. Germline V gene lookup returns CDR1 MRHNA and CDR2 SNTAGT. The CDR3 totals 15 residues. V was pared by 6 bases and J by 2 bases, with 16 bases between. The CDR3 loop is CASRPGPTANTEAFF. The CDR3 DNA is TGTGCCAGCAGGCCTGGGCCGACGGCTAACACTGAAGCTTTCTTT.

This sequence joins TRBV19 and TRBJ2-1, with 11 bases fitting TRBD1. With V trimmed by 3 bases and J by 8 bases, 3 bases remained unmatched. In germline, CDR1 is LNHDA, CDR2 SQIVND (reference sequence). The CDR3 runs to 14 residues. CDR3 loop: CASSMMGQGDEQFF. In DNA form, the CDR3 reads TGTGCCAGTAGTATGATGGGACAGGGGGATGAGCAGTTCTTC.

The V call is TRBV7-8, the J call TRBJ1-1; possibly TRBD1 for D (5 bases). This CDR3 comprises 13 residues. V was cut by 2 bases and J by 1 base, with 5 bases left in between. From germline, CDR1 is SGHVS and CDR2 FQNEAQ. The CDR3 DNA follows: TGTGCCAGCAGCTTACAGGGGAACACTGAAGCTTTCTTT. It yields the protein CASSLQGNTEAFF.

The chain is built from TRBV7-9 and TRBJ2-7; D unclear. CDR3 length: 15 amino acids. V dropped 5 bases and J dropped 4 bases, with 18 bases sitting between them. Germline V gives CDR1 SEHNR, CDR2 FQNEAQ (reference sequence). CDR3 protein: CASSPTAGLPYEQYF. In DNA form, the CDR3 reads TGTGCCAGCAGCCCGACGGCAGGCCTCCCGTACGAGCAGTACTTC.

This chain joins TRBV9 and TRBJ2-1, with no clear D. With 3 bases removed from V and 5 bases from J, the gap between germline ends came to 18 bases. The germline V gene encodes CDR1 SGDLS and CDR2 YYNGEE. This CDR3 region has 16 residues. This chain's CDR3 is CASSESLFPTNNEQFF. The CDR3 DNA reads TGTGCCAGCAGCGAGAGTTTATTCCCTACTAACAATGAGCAGTTCTTC.

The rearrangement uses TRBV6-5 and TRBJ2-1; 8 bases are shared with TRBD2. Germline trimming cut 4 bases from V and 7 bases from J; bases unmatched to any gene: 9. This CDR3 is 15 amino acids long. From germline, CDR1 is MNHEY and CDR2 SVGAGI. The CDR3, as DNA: TGTGCCAGCAGTTTAACTAGCGGAGGGCAGAATGAGCAGTTCTTC. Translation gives CASSLTSGGQNEQFF.

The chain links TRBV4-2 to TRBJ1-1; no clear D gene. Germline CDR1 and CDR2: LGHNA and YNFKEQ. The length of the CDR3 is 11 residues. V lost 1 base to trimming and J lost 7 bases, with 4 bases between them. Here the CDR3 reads CASSQVSEAFF. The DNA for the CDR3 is TGTGCCAGCAGCCAAGTAAGTGAAGCTTTCTTT.

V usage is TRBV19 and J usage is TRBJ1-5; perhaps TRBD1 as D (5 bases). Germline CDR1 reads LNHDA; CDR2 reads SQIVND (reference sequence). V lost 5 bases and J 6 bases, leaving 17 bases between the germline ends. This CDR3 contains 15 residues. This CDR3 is CASSWGAATAQPQHF. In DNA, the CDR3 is TGTGCCAGTAGTTGGGGCGCAGCTACGGCTCAGCCCCAGCATTTT.

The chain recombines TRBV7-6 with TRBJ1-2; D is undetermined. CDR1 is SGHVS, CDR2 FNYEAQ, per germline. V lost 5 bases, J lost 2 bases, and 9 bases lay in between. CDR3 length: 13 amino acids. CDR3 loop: CASSPTGNYGYTF. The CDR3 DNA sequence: TGTGCCAGCAGCCCCACCGGCAACTATGGCTACACCTTC.

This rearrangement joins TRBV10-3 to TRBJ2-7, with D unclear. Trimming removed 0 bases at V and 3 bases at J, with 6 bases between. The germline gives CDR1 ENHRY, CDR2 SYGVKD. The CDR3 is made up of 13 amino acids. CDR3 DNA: TGTGCCATCAGTGAGTCGGCCAGCTACGAGCAGTACTTC. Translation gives CAISESASYEQYF.

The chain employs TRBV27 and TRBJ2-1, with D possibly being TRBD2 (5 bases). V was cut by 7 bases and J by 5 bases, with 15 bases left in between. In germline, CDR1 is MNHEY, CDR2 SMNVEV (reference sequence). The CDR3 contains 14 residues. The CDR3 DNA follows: TGTGCCAGCATGTCGGGGTTTCGGGACAATGAGCAGTTCTTC. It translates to CASMSGFRDNEQFF.

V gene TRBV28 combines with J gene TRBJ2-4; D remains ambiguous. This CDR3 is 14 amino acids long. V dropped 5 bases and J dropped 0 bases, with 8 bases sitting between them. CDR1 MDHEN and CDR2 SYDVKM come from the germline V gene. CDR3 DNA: TGTGCCAGCAGTCTGGTTGGAGCCAAAAACATTCAGTACTTC. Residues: CASSLVGAKNIQYF.

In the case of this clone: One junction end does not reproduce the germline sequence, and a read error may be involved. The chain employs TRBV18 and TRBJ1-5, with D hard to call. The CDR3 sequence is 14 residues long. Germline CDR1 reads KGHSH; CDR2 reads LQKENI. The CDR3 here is CAGSDINSNQPQHF. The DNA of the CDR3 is TGTGCCGGCTCAGACATCAATAGCAATCAGCCCCAGCATTTT.

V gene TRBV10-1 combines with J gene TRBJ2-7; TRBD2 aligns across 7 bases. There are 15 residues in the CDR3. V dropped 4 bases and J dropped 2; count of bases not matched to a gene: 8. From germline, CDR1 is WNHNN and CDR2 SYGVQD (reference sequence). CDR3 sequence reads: CASSGSLAAPYEQYF. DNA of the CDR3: TGCGCCAGCAGTGGAAGTCTAGCGGCACCCTACGAGCAGTACTTC.

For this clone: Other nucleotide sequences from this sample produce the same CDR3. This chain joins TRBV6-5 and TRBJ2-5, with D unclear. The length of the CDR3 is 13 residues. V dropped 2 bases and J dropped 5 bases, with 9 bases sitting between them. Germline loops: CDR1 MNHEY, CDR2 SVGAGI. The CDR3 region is CASSYGLGETQYF. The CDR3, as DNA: TGTGCCAGCAGTTACGGGCTGGGGGAGACCCAGTACTTC.

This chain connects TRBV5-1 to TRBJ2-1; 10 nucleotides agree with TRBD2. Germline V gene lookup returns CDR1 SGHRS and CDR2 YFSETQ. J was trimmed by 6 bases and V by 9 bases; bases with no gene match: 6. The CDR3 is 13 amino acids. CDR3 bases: TGCGCCACGGGGACTAGCGACGCCAATGAGCAGTTCTTC. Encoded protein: CATGTSDANEQFF.

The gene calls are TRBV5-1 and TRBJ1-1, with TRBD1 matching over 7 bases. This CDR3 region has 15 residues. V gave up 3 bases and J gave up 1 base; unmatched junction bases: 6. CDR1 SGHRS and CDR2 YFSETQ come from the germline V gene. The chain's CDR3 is CASSWDRIKNTEAFF. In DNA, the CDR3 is TGCGCCAGCAGCTGGGACAGAATAAAGAACACTGAAGCTTTCTTT.

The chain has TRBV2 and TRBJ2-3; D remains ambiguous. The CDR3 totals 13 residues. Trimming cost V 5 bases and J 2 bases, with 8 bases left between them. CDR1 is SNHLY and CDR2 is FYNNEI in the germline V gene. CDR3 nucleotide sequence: TGTGCCAGCAGTTCAGACAACACAGATACGCAGTATTTT. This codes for CASSSDNTDTQYF.

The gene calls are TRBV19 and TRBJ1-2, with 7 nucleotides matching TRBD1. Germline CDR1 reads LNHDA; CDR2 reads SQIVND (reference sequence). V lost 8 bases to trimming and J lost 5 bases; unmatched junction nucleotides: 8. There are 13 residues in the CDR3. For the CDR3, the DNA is TGTGCCAGTTCTCCGGGACAGCATTATGGCTACACCTTC. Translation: CASSPGQHYGYTF. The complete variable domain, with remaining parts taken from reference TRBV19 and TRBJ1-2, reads DGGITQSPKYLFRKEGQNVTLSCEQNLNHDAMYWYRQDPGQGLRLIYYSQIVNDFQKGDIAEGYSVSREKKESFPLTVTSAQKNPTAFYLCASSPGQHYGYTFGSGTRLTVV.

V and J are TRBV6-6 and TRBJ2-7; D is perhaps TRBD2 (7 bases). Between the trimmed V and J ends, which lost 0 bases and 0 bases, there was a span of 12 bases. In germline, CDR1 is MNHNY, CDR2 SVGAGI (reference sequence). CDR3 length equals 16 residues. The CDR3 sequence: CASSYSGGDNSYEQYF. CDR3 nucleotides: TGTGCCAGCAGTTACTCGGGGGGGGACAACTCCTACGAGCAGTACTTC.

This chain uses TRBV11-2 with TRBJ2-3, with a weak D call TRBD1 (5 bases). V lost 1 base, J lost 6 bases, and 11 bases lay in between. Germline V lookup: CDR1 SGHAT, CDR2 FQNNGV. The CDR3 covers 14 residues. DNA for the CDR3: TGTGCCAGCAGCTTAGGGTTGGGGCGGGATACGCAGTATTTT. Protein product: CASSLGLGRDTQYF.